Sequencing of this T cell receptor (beta chain) was carried out in a study of blood T cell repertoires in COVID-19. Study-level background: The United States, Italy and Spain were the sources of the acute and convalescent COVID-19 samples. The cDNA or gDNA used as material had been derived from T cells, B-cell-depleted T cells, or PBMCs.

This CDR3 region has 13 residues. The ends were cut back, 5 bases at V and 4 bases at J, with 9 bases in the middle. Germline CDR1 reads SGHAT; CDR2 reads FQNNGV. How the authors handled the data: Counts of nucleated cells, estimated from reference gene primer amplification, were obtained. Clones were read by immunoSEQ multiplex PCR, and TCRdb kept only the in-frame ones, dropping some. The DNA was the basis for D and trimming; V, J and clone size are from that table. The profile shows roughly 670,000 clones, around 89% of them singletons. The sequencing input was peripheral blood. V gene TRBV11-2 combines with J gene TRBJ1-5, with D possibly matching TRBD1 (6 bases). The receptor comes from a woman aged 18 to 35 with acute or convalescent COVID-19. CDR3 nucleotide sequence: TGTGCCAGCAGCAAGGACAGAAATCAGCCCCAGCATTTT. The encoded protein is CASSKDRNQPQHF.